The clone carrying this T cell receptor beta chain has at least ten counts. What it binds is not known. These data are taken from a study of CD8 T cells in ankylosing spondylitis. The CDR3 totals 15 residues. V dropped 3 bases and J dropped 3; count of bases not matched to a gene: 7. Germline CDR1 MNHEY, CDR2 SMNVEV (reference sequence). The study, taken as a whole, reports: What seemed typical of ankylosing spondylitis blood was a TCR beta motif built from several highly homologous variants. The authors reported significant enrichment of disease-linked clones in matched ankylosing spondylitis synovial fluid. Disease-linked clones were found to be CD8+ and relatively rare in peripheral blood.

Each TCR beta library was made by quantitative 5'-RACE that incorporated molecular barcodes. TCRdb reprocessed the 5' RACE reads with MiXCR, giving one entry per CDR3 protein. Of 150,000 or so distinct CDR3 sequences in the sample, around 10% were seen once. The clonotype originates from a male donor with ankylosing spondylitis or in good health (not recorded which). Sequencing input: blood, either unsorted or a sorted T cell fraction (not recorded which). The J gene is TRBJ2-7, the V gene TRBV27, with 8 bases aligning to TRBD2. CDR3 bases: TGTGCCAGCAGTTTTATCGGGGGGGCCATCTACGAGCAGTACTTC. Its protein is CASSFIGGAIYEQYF.